This T cell receptor (beta chain) was observed in a study of T cells in Graves' hyperthyroidism and ophthalmopathy (dated by TCRdb to the late 2010s). Study-level background: Peripheral blood samples were taken at the time of initial diagnosis, prior to any treatment. To identify distinguishing TCR V-J signatures, a discovery cohort of 90 to 100 patients was used, comprising 40 to 45 with Graves' ophthalmopathy and 55 to 65 with stable Graves' hyperthyroidism. Prospective prediction of ophthalmopathy was tested in an independent validation cohort of some 20 hyperthyroidism patients and 17 patients who later progressed to ophthalmopathy. The 85 to 100 discovery patients were divided at random into training and test sets in a 7:3 ratio. In roughly six Graves' hyperthyroidism patients, the study also compared T-cell repertoires from thyroid tissue with T-cell repertoires from blood. Following sampling, methimazole starting at 30 mg daily was given to hyperthyroidism patients, and high-dose intravenous methylprednisolone was given to ophthalmopathy patients. TCR Vbeta CDR3 sequencing of 140 or so peripheral blood samples (approximately 44 ophthalmopathy, some 75 hyperthyroidism and roughly 17 progressor patients) is reported in the paper.

This clonotype was seen ten or more times. No antigen is known for it. The junction shows a germline mismatch at one end, possibly a read error. The CDR3 goes from the cysteine to the phenylalanine over 13 residues. Kept here is only the CDR3 DNA, which spans 39 bases and is read in frame from base 1. The germline V gene encodes CDR1 SGHVS and CDR2 FNYEAQ. In the ophthalmopathy patients, disease was moderately to severely active, with a Clinical Activity Score of 3 or more, a NOSPECS grade of 4 or more, and a duration of less than 3 months. Patients with uncontrolled infections, other autoimmune diseases, pregnancy or lactation were excluded. Diagnoses were established on the basis of clinical symptoms, serum thyroxine and TRAb, thyroid ultrasound, and orbital computed tomography. PBMCs were isolated from 10 ml of fresh peripheral blood by Ficoll-Paque density gradient centrifugation. Trizol reagent was used to extract total RNA, and RNA quality was then checked on an Agilent 2100 Bioanalyzer.

The TCR beta CDR3 regions were amplified from the RNA transcripts. For the first round of RT-PCR on the TCR CDR3, the HTBI primer set was used together with the Qiagen OneStep RT-PCR kit. The libraries were constructed in a second round of multiplex PCR and then size-selected and purified. The libraries were sequenced on an Illumina HiSeq2000 using paired-end 100 bp reads. The study's processing was this. SOAPnuke was used to process the raw data, throwing out any read that contained adapters or uncalled bases, had a mean Phred below 15, or lacked an exact constant-primer or identifier match. High-quality paired reads were merged with COPE v1.2.5, and unique nucleotide sequences were defined as clonotypes. Clonotypes were aligned to IMGT TRBV, TRBD and TRBJ reference segments using MiTCR v1.1. Analysis was restricted to V-J combinations with a frequency above 0.0001, which covered 99.2% of repertoires. The TCS score was defined as the ratio of F50 (clonal expansion) to E x V (chaos), calculated using BLOSUM62-based TCRdist between CDR3 peptides within each V-J. Welch's t-statistics and random forest reduced roughly 500 V-J features to 13, which were used in a naive Bayes classifier (R e1071). The public reads were quality trimmed at Q25 with fastp and then assembled into clones with MiXCR by TCRdb, keeping productive beta chains. Each CDR3 protein gets just one entry, which takes the most common genes and DNA from the rows behind it. The V and J calls and clone size come from TCRdb's table, not from the authors' own analysis. Present in this sample are 350,000 or so distinct CDR3 sequences, 15% to 20% of which were seen just once. 15% to 17% of the sample lies in the top ten.

Study-level results and caveats: During validation, the model predicted progression to ophthalmopathy a median of around 6 months ahead of onset, with around 71% sensitivity and about 72% specificity. Most expanded thyroid clonotypes (frequency above 0.001) were also detected in blood, a finding suggesting that blood repertoires may reflect thyroid immune responses. Sample size was not statistically predetermined, and investigators were not blinded to group allocation. In cross-validation, a model built on a 13 V-J signature told ophthalmopathy apart from stable hyperthyroidism with 85% to 90% sensitivity and about 81% specificity, and in testing the same model reached 80%/75%.

The receptor was derived from a woman aged 35 to 49 with Graves' ophthalmopathy. Rearrangement joined TRBV7-6 to TRBJ2-2; a weak D assignment points to TRBD2 (5 bases agree). Sequencing was performed on blood. Here the CDR3 is given as CASSLAASGELFF. The sequenced DNA: TGTGCCAGCAGCCTAGCCGCCTCCGGGGAGCTGTTTTTT. Joined to the reference TRBV7-6 and TRBJ2-2 proteins, this CDR3 gives the full variable domain: GAGVSQSPRYKVTKRGQDVALRCDPISGHVSLYWYRQALGQGPEFLTYFNYEAQQDKSGLPNDRFSAERPEGSISTLTIQRTEQRDSAMYRCASSLAASGELFFGEGSRLTVL.